The 27 T cell receptor beta chains below all came from one sample that was sequenced in a study of control samples from healthy donors and cancer patients. TCRdb's table, derived via immunoSEQ multiplex PCR, lists solely in-frame clones and lacks some. The table includes more than 45,000 clones, over 85% detected once. What was sequenced was PBMCs. These receptors were taken from a woman aged 50 to 60 with head and neck cancer.

The chain couples TRBV5-6 to TRBJ1-5, with TRBD1 matching over 8 bases. CDR1 SGHDT and CDR2 YYEEEE come from the germline V gene. This CDR3 comprises 15 residues. V shed 4 bases and J 0 bases; nucleotides not matched to a gene: 3. The CDR3 here is CASSLTGVSNQPQHF. The CDR3 nucleotides are TGTGCCAGCAGCCTGACAGGGGTTAGCAATCAGCCCCAGCATTTT. Full variable domain (rest looked up from reference TRBV5-6 and TRBJ1-5): DAGVTQSPTHLIKTRGQQVTLRCSPKSGHDTVSWYQQALGQGPQFIFQYYEEEERQRGNFPDRFSGHQFPNYSSELNVNALLLGDSALYLCASSLTGVSNQPQHFGDGTRLSIL.

This chain uses TRBV18 with TRBJ2-1; TRBD2 matches 7 bases. Germline CDR1 is KGHSH and CDR2 is LQKENI. This CDR3 contains 15 residues. J gave up 0 bases and V 4 bases, and 3 bases lay outside the gene matches. This CDR3 reads CASSLRGSSYNEQFF. The CDR3, as DNA: TGTGCCAGCTCACTGCGGGGGAGCTCCTACAATGAGCAGTTCTTC.

The V call is TRBV11-1, the J call TRBJ2-5; D not certain. V shed 0 bases and J shed 7 bases, with 12 bases lying between them. CDR3 length: 14 residues. Germline V gene lookup returns CDR1 SGHAT and CDR2 FQDESV (reference sequence). In DNA form, the CDR3 reads TGTGCCAGCAGCTTAGCGCCATCCAAGAGGACCCAGTACTTC. Its translation is CASSLAPSKRTQYF.

This clone occurred once. CDR3 protein: CASSLEVGSPLHF. DNA for the CDR3: TGTGCCAGCAGCCTGGAGGTCGGGTCACCCCTCCACTTT. The chain links TRBV6-5 to TRBJ1-6; D remains unclear. V shed 6 bases and J shed 10 bases, with 13 bases lying between them. Germline loops: CDR1 MNHEY, CDR2 SVGAGI. The CDR3 extends over 13 amino acids.

The CDR3 sequence is CASSEGQGDQPQHF. CDR3 nucleotides: TGTGCCAGCAGTGAAGGACAGGGGGATCAGCCCCAGCATTTT. The chain employs TRBV6-1 and TRBJ1-5; 9 bases fit TRBD1. Germline V gene sequence: CDR1 MNHNS, CDR2 SASEGT. The CDR3 has 14 residues. V lost 1 base and J lost 5; bases outside the gene matches: 0.

J is TRBJ1-1 and V is TRBV28; 8 bases line up with TRBD1. CDR3 length: 15 amino acids. Losses at the gene ends were 3 bases for V and 3 bases for J; bases not matched to a gene: 6. Germline loops: CDR1 MDHEN, CDR2 SYDVKM. In DNA, the CDR3 is TGTGCCAGCAGTTTGGGGGCAGGGGGCGACACTGAAGCTTTCTTT. Translation: CASSLGAGGDTEAFF.

This clone came up once. V usage is TRBV27 and J usage is TRBJ2-3, with 8 bases lining up with TRBD2. This CDR3 has 16 amino acids. The junction had 10 bases not matched to a gene; V was cut back by 8 bases and J by 0 bases. Germline CDR1 reads MNHEY; CDR2 reads SMNVEV (reference sequence). Here the CDR3 DNA reads TGTGCCAGCGGGGGGAGCGGGGGCCGTAGCACAGATACGCAGTATTTT. This sequence encodes CASGGSGGRSTDTQYF.

This clone occurred a few times. The chain is built from TRBV4-1 and TRBJ2-3; 11 bases align to TRBD2. The CDR3 is 18 amino acids. Per the germline V gene, CDR1 is MGHRA and CDR2 is YSYEKL. The junction had 9 bases not matched to a gene; V was cut back by 4 bases and J by 0 bases. CDR3 nucleotides: TGCGCCAGCAGCCCTACTAGCGGGGGCAAAACTAGCACAGATACGCAGTATTTT. Its translation: CASSPTSGGKTSTDTQYF.

The chain links TRBV5-4 to TRBJ2-7, with D tentatively TRBD2 (6 bases). The CDR3 has 16 residues. Per germline, CDR1 SGHNT and CDR2 YYREEE (reference sequence). With 4 bases removed from V and 2 bases from J, the gap between germline ends came to 19 bases. The DNA of the CDR3 is TGTGCCAGCAGCCATATATTCGGGACTGAGGCCTACGAGCAGTACTTC. This sequence encodes CASSHIFGTEAYEQYF.

V gene TRBV7-9 combines with J gene TRBJ1-2; D is unclear. Germline CDR1 is SEHNR and CDR2 is FQNEAQ (reference sequence). Trimming took off 2 bases at V and 5 bases at J, with 6 bases between the two ends. The CDR3 is made up of 12 amino acids. The DNA of the CDR3 is TGTGCCAGCAGCTTAATAAGTTATGGCTACACCTTC. Encoded protein: CASSLISYGYTF. The full variable domain, in which reference TRBV7-9 and TRBJ1-2 provide the parts outside the CDR3, is DTGVSQNPRHKITKRGQNVTFRCDPISEHNRLYWYRQTLGQGPEFLTYFQNEAQLEKSRLLSDRFSAERPKGSFSTLEIQRTEQGDSAMYLCASSLISYGYTFGSGTRLTVV.

The V call is TRBV24-1, the J call TRBJ2-3; 11 bases map to TRBD2. CDR3 size: 18 residues. The germline V gene has CDR1 KGHDR and CDR2 SFDVKD. Trimming cost V 2 bases and J 2 bases; bases outside gene matches: 8. Here the CDR3 reads CATSDSSGSGGATDTQYF. DNA of the CDR3: TGTGCCACCAGTGATTCCTCCGGTAGCGGGGGGGCCACAGATACGCAGTATTTT.

The chain carries TRBV9 and TRBJ2-5; no firm D call. This CDR3 is built from 15 residues. The V end was cut by 0 bases, the J end by 2 bases, with 11 bases between. Germline assignment: CDR1 SGDLS and CDR2 YYNGEE. CDR3 in DNA: TGTGCCAGCAGCGTAGGAGCCTTAAATCAAGAGACCCAGTACTTC. Translation: CASSVGALNQETQYF. The whole variable domain, remainder taken from reference TRBV9 and TRBJ2-5, is DSGVTQTPKHLITATGQRVTLRCSPRSGDLSVYWYQQSLDQGLQFLIQYYNGEERAKGNILERFSAQQFPDLHSELNLSSLELGDSALYFCASSVGALNQETQYFGPGTRLLVL.

This clone was counted between two and nine times. The chain recombines TRBV6-2 or TRBV6-3 with TRBJ2-3; no definite D call. This CDR3 contains 13 residues. The germline CDR1 and CDR2 sequences are MNHEY and SVGEGT. V was shortened by 6 bases and J by 6 bases, with 13 bases between the two germline ends. CDR3 residues: CASSSGPSDTQYF. DNA of the CDR3: TGTGCCAGCAGCTCCGGACCCTCGGATACGCAGTATTTT.

V is TRBV18 and J is TRBJ2-1; D perhaps matches TRBD2 (6 bases). Germline CDR1 is KGHSH and CDR2 is LQKENI. V was shortened by 3 bases and J by 3 bases, with 15 bases between the two germline ends. The CDR3 contains 16 residues. The CDR3 reads CASSPLAGGGYNEQFF. As DNA, the CDR3 is TGTGCCAGCTCACCCCTTGCTGGGGGAGGCTACAATGAGCAGTTCTTC.

The J gene is TRBJ1-4, the V gene TRBV7-2, with D unresolved. Trimming cost V 1 base and J 0 bases, with 6 bases left between them. This CDR3 is built from 15 residues. Germline CDR1 reads SGHTA; CDR2 reads FQGNSA. For the CDR3, the DNA is TGTGCCAGCAGCTTAGGCAGTTCAACTAATGAAAAACTGTTTTTT. It specifies CASSLGSSTNEKLFF.

The chain carries TRBV7-3 and TRBJ2-5; no clear D gene. CDR3 size: 13 residues. CDR1 and CDR2 (germline): SGHTA, FQGTGA. V was pared by 4 bases and J by 5 bases, with 11 bases between. For the CDR3, the DNA is TGTGCCAGCAGCTCCTCGCCACGGGAGACCCAGTACTTC. Amino acids: CASSSSPRETQYF. Full variable domain (remainder filled in from reference TRBV7-3 and TRBJ2-5): GAGVSQTPSNKVTEKGKYVELRCDPISGHTALYWYRQSLGQGPEFLIYFQGTGAADDSGLPNDRFFAVRPEGSVSTLKIQRTERGDSAVYLCASSSSPRETQYFGPGTRLLVL.

The chain uses TRBV30 and TRBJ2-3; 7 bases agree with TRBD1. The CDR3 has 14 residues. Per germline, CDR1 GTSNPN and CDR2 SVGIG (reference sequence). J lost 2 bases, V lost 2 bases, and 4 bases had no gene match. The CDR3 coding sequence is TGTGCCTGGAGTTTAGGGGGCCCCACAGATACGCAGTATTTT. The encoded protein is CAWSLGGPTDTQYF.

The rearrangement uses TRBV9 and TRBJ2-1; 8 bases line up with TRBD1. V shed 3 bases and J 9 bases; nucleotides not matched to a gene: 8. The CDR3 sequence is 14 residues long. Germline CDR1 SGDLS, CDR2 YYNGEE. The CDR3 DNA reads as TGTGCCAGCAGCGCCCGGACAGGGTTTGGTGAGCAGTTCTTC. It is translated as CASSARTGFGEQFF.

Only a few counts were recorded for this clone. Other DNA sequences in the sample encode the same CDR3. The genes are TRBV5-4 and TRBJ1-2; 7 nucleotides line up with TRBD1. The J segment lost 5 bases and the V segment lost 3 bases, leaving 4 bases of the junction unmatched. CDR1 is SGHNT and CDR2 is YYREEE in the germline V gene (reference sequence). The CDR3 totals 13 residues. The CDR3 DNA follows: TGTGCCAGCAGCTGGGACAGCTTATATGGCTACACCTTC. Its protein is CASSWDSLYGYTF.

V usage is TRBV6-5 and J usage is TRBJ2-7; 8 bases match TRBD2. Per the germline V gene, CDR1 is MNHEY and CDR2 is SVGAGI. The CDR3 has 12 residues. V shed 6 bases and J 6 bases; nucleotides not matched to a gene: 4. The CDR3 DNA reads TGTGCCAGCAGCTCAAGCGGGGGCGAGCAGTACTTC. The encoded protein is CASSSSGGEQYF.

The chain joins TRBV14 to TRBJ2-3; the match to TRBD2 covers 11 bases. Germline values: CDR1 SGHDN, CDR2 FVKESK. V lost 5 bases, J lost 2 bases, and 6 bases stayed unmatched. The length of the CDR3 is 16 residues. CDR3 region: CASSELAGALTDTQYF. The CDR3 region has the DNA TGTGCCAGCAGCGAACTAGCGGGGGCTCTCACAGATACGCAGTATTTT.

The chain is built from TRBV29-1 and TRBJ2-7; 8 nucleotides line up with TRBD1. Germline CDR1 SQVTM, CDR2 ANQGSEA. This CDR3 has 14 residues. J was trimmed by 4 bases and V by 7 bases; bases with no gene match: 12. Written as DNA, the CDR3 is TGCAGCGCCGGGGGACAGGAGGCATGGTACGAGCAGTACTTC. Residues: CSAGGQEAWYEQYF.

This clone showed up just once. A junction end diverges from the germline sequence, so it may reflect a read error. V and J are TRBV12-3 or TRBV12-4 and TRBJ2-7; 7 bases are shared with TRBD1. The CDR3 spans 13 residues. The CDR3 sequence: CASSLAASTGIVF. The CDR3 DNA is TGTGCCAGCAGTTTAGCCGCTTCGACAGGGATTGTCTTC.

The chain carries TRBV7-2 and TRBJ2-2; D call uncertain. The V gene lost 5 bases and the J gene lost 6 bases, with 10 bases spanning the gap. The CDR3 length is 13 residues. Germline lookup yields CDR1 SGHTA and CDR2 FQGNSA. The CDR3 region is CASSPAGPGELFF. CDR3 DNA: TGTGCCAGCAGCCCTGCAGGACCCGGGGAGCTGTTTTTT.

This clone was recorded once. The gene calls are TRBV5-1 and TRBJ2-7; TRBD1 or TRBD2 may be the D gene (5 bases each). From germline, CDR1 is SGHRS and CDR2 YFSETQ. The ends were cut back, 4 bases at V and 0 bases at J, with 26 bases in the middle. This CDR3 is built from 19 residues. The CDR3 DNA is TGCGCCAGCAGCCCATTACACCGGGACCCAACCACCCTCTCCTACGAGCAGTACTTC. It is translated as CASSPLHRDPTTLSYEQYF. Combining the CDR3 with reference TRBV5-1 and TRBJ2-7 gives the whole variable domain KAGVTQTPRYLIKTRGQQVTLSCSPISGHRSVSWYQQTPGQGLQFLFEYFSETQRNKGNFPGRFSGRQFSNSRSEMNVSTLELGDSALYLCASSPLHRDPTTLSYEQYFGPGTRLTVT.

This sequence joins TRBV12-3 or TRBV12-4 and TRBJ1-2, with D uncertain. This CDR3 spans 12 amino acids. Trimming removed 5 bases from V and 8 bases from J, with 12 bases in between. The CDR3 spells CASSVNSAGYTF. The CDR3 nucleotides read TGTGCCAGCAGTGTAAACTCGGCAGGCTACACCTTC.

For the CDR3, the DNA is TGTGCCAGCAGCCAAAGGGTAGACTCCTACAATGAGCAGTTCTTC. As protein: CASSQRVDSYNEQFF. The chain uses TRBV14 and TRBJ2-1; D unresolved. V lost 2 bases, J lost 0 bases, and 8 bases lay in between. This CDR3 contains 15 residues. Per the germline V gene, CDR1 is SGHDN and CDR2 is FVKESK.